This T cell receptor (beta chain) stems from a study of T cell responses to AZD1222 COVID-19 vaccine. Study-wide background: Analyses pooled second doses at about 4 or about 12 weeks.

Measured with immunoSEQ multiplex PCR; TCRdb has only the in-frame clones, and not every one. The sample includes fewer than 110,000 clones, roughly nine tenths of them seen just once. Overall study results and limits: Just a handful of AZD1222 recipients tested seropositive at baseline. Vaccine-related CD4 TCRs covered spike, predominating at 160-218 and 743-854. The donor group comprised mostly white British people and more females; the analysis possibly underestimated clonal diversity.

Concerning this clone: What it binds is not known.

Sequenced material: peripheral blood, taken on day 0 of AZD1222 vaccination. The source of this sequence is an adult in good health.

The CDR3 DNA follows: TGTGCCAGCAGCTCTAGGCCGGGACCTAATGAAAAACTGTTTTTT. This gives the protein CASSSRPGPNEKLFF. The chain links TRBV11-2 to TRBJ1-4; D is perhaps TRBD1 (5 bases). CDR3 length equals 15 residues. Germline loops: CDR1 SGHAT, CDR2 FQNNGV. The V gene lost 4 bases and the J gene lost 3 bases, with 12 bases spanning the gap.